One sample yielded the 26 T cell receptor beta chains listed below, sequenced in a study of cytomegalovirus exposure and HLA in healthy donors. Some clones are missing from TCRdb's copy, which holds only in-frame ones; the method was immunoSEQ multiplex PCR. The repertoire holds 130,000 or so clones, with just under 90% as singletons. Sequencing used PBMCs. The receptors here all came from a man aged 25-45 years in good health and CMV-seronegative.

The V call is TRBV6-4, the J call TRBJ2-1; no reliable D call. This CDR3 comprises 16 residues. V lost 0 bases and J lost 4, with 13 bases in between. Germline V gene lookup returns CDR1 MRHNA and CDR2 SNTAGT. CDR3: CASSDSSSFIYNEQFF. The CDR3 nucleotides read TGTGCCAGCAGTGACTCGAGTTCGTTCATTTACAATGAGCAGTTCTTC.

The chain is built from TRBV5-1 and TRBJ2-3; the D gene is possibly TRBD1 (7 bases). Between the trimmed V and J ends, which lost 3 bases and 5 bases, there was a span of 16 bases. The CDR3 is 15 amino acids. CDR1 and CDR2 (germline): SGHRS, YFSETQ. CDR3 in DNA: TGCGCCAGCAGCTGGGGGGACAGAGGTCAAGATACGCAGTATTTT. It encodes CASSWGDRGQDTQYF.

The V gene is TRBV7-2, the J gene TRBJ2-3, with D tentatively TRBD2 (6 bases). With 5 bases removed from V and 0 bases from J, the gap between germline ends came to 12 bases. Per the germline V gene, CDR1 is SGHTA and CDR2 is FQGNSA. The CDR3 runs 15 residues. This CDR3 is CASSPRRGSTDTQYF. The CDR3 DNA reads as TGTGCCAGCAGCCCTCGGCGGGGAAGCACAGATACGCAGTATTTT.

This chain joins TRBV4-1 and TRBJ1-5; D is undetermined. The CDR3 runs 14 residues. Germline CDR1 MGHRA, CDR2 YSYEKL. The V end lost 1 base, the J end lost 5 bases, and 9 bases lay between the germline ends. The CDR3 DNA sequence: TGCGCCAGCAGCCAAGTCATTCGGTATCAGCCCCAGCATTTT. This translates into CASSQVIRYQPQHF.

This chain connects TRBV7-3 to TRBJ1-5; a weak D match, TRBD1 (6 bases). Trimming pared 5 bases from V and 3 bases from J, leaving 17 bases between. Germline V gene data show CDR1 as SGHTA and CDR2 as FQGTGA. The CDR3 contains 16 residues. The CDR3 is CASSPILRDNNQPQHF. CDR3 nucleotides: TGTGCCAGCAGCCCCATCCTCCGGGACAACAATCAGCCCCAGCATTTT.

The V call is TRBV11-2, the J call TRBJ2-5; 8 positions match TRBD2. Germline V gives CDR1 SGHAT, CDR2 FQNNGV. The ends lost 2 bases at V and 9 bases at J; junction bases unmatched: 17. There are 17 residues in the CDR3. In DNA form, the CDR3 reads TGTGCCAGCAGCTTACGGATCAGCGGGGGAGACCGAGTTGCCCAGTACTTC. Translation gives CASSLRISGGDRVAQYF.

This clone was seen a handful of times. Here the CDR3 DNA reads TGTGCCAGCAGCCGTGGGAGAGCGGGGGCGTCAGATACGCAGTATTTT. Amino acid sequence: CASSRGRAGASDTQYF. This chain joins TRBV6-6 and TRBJ2-3; TRBD2 agrees at 8 bases. Germline-derived CDR1 and CDR2 are MNHNY and SVGAGI (reference sequence). The CDR3 spans 16 residues. J lost 4 bases, V lost 6 bases, and 12 bases had no gene match.

The chain employs TRBV6-5 and TRBJ2-2; 8 bases align to TRBD1. The CDR3 contains 15 residues. Losses at the gene ends were 2 bases for V and 4 bases for J; bases not matched to a gene: 3. Germline V CDR1 and CDR2: MNHEY, SVGAGI. The CDR3 DNA is TGTGCCAGCAGTTACCGACAGGGGACCACCGGGGAGCTGTTTTTT. Its translation: CASSYRQGTTGELFF.

This sequence joins TRBV5-6 and TRBJ2-3; D might be TRBD2 (5 bases). The V end was cut by 4 bases, the J end by 2 bases, with 11 bases between. The CDR3 covers 14 residues. Germline CDR1 SGHDT, CDR2 YYEEEE. The CDR3 coding sequence is TGTGCCAGCAGCCCAACTAGAATCACAGATACGCAGTATTTT. Its protein is CASSPTRITDTQYF. The entire variable domain, with the rest obtained from reference TRBV5-6 and TRBJ2-3, is as follows: DAGVTQSPTHLIKTRGQQVTLRCSPKSGHDTVSWYQQALGQGPQFIFQYYEEEERQRGNFPDRFSGHQFPNYSSELNVNALLLGDSALYLCASSPTRITDTQYFGPGTRLTVL.

The rearrangement uses TRBV7-2 and TRBJ2-3; D gene ambiguous. V was cut by 4 bases and J by 0 bases, with 8 bases left in between. This CDR3 region has 14 residues. Germline lookup yields CDR1 SGHTA and CDR2 FQGNSA. The CDR3 here is CASSSTPSTDTQYF. Here the CDR3 DNA reads TGTGCCAGCAGCTCCACACCTAGCACAGATACGCAGTATTTT.

V is TRBV28 and J is TRBJ2-7; 11 bases line up with TRBD1. The CDR3 consists of 15 residues. V lost 8 bases and J lost 1; bases outside the gene matches: 7. Germline loops: CDR1 MDHEN, CDR2 SYDVKM. CDR3 coding DNA: TGTGCCAGCCGAACCTGGGACAGGGGGTCCTACGAGCAGTACTTC. Its protein product is CASRTWDRGSYEQYF.

The chain uses TRBV4-1 and TRBJ2-2; D may be TRBD1 (5 bases). The CDR3 is 12 residues long. Looked up from germline, CDR1 is MGHRA and CDR2 is YSYEKL. V lost 8 bases, J lost 8 bases, and 12 bases lay in between. This CDR3 reads CASAGFAGELFF. The CDR3 nucleotides read TGCGCCAGCGCAGGGTTCGCGGGGGAGCTGTTTTTT.

The J gene is TRBJ2-7, the V gene TRBV9; 8 bases align to TRBD1. The CDR3 has 15 residues. The germline gives CDR1 SGDLS, CDR2 YYNGEE. V was clipped by 3 bases and J by 2 bases; unmatched bases: 7. The CDR3 DNA is TGTGCCAGCAGCGCCGGGACAGGTTATGCCTACGAGCAGTACTTC. It translates to CASSAGTGYAYEQYF. The full variable domain, with the rest looked up from reference TRBV9 and TRBJ2-7, is DSGVTQTPKHLITATGQRVTLRCSPRSGDLSVYWYQQSLDQGLQFLIQYYNGEERAKGNILERFSAQQFPDLHSELNLSSLELGDSALYFCASSAGTGYAYEQYFGPGTRLTVT.

The chain recombines TRBV28 with TRBJ2-7; 10 bases agree with TRBD1. After removal of 2 bases from V and 5 bases from J, the junction contained 6 bases not matched to a gene. CDR3 length: 15 amino acids. Germline V CDR1 and CDR2: MDHEN, SYDVKM. The chain's CDR3 is CASSLLGQGLNEQYF. The CDR3 nucleotides are TGTGCCAGCAGTTTACTGGGACAGGGGTTGAACGAGCAGTACTTC.

In its sample, this clone was seen once. The chain joins TRBV6-5 to TRBJ2-1, with D tentatively TRBD1 (6 bases). Trimming pared 2 bases from V and 0 bases from J, leaving 11 bases between. The V gene's germline CDR1 is MNHEY and CDR2 SVGAGI. CDR3 size: 16 residues. The CDR3 DNA reads as TGTGCCAGCAGTTACATGGGGACAAACTCCTACAATGAGCAGTTCTTC. Translated, it gives CASSYMGTNSYNEQFF.

The rearrangement links TRBV15 to TRBJ2-3; 13 bases map to TRBD2. The CDR3 sequence is 16 residues long. J gave up 2 bases and V 5 bases, and 4 bases lay outside the gene matches. Germline V gene lookup returns CDR1 LNHNV and CDR2 YYDKDF (reference sequence). DNA for the CDR3: TGTGCCACCAGCTACGGACTAGCGGGGGACACAGATACGCAGTATTTT. Protein: CATSYGLAGDTDTQYF.

The sample holds a few counts of this clone. The rearrangement joins TRBV5-6 to TRBJ1-2, with a weak D call TRBD1 (5 bases). Germline CDR1 is SGHDT and CDR2 is YYEEEE. The CDR3 contains 14 residues. V gave up 7 bases and J gave up 4 bases, with 17 bases separating them. CDR3 DNA: TGTGCCAGCGGACCGGGGGTAGGAGGCTATGGCTACACCTTC. Translating gives CASGPGVGGYGYTF.

This clone was counted only a few times. This chain links TRBV2 with TRBJ2-3, with 9 nucleotides matching TRBD2. The germline V gene has CDR1 SNHLY and CDR2 FYNNEI. Trimming took 3 bases from V and 4 from J; bases not matched to a gene: 8. The CDR3 covers 16 residues. Here the CDR3 reads CASSDGTSNWADTQYF. DNA for the CDR3: TGTGCCAGCAGTGACGGGACTAGCAATTGGGCAGATACGCAGTATTTT.

V is TRBV4-1 and J is TRBJ1-6; 7 bases match TRBD1. Germline-derived CDR1 and CDR2 are MGHRA and YSYEKL. V shed 1 base, J shed 9 bases, and the junction held 6 bases outside the gene matches. CDR3 length: 15 amino acids. Here the CDR3 reads CASSQVRDSISPLHF. The CDR3 DNA reads as TGCGCCAGCAGCCAAGTCCGGGACAGCATTTCACCCCTCCACTTT.

The J gene is TRBJ1-1, the V gene TRBV7-2, with a weak D call TRBD1 (5 bases). Trimming took off 3 bases at V and 4 bases at J, with 21 bases between the two ends. The CDR3 is made up of 17 amino acids. CDR1 is SGHTA and CDR2 is FQGNSA in the germline V gene. The CDR3 is CASSFGRAINRRTEAFF. The DNA for the CDR3 is TGTGCCAGCAGCTTCGGCAGGGCAATTAATCGGCGCACTGAAGCTTTCTTT.

The V and J genes are TRBV10-3 and TRBJ2-3; TRBD1 might be the D (6 bases). The germline V gene has CDR1 ENHRY and CDR2 SYGVKD. The CDR3 is 14 residues long. Trimming cost V 4 bases and J 1 base, with 9 bases left between them. The CDR3: CAISGGHRTDTQYF. CDR3 coding DNA: TGTGCCATCAGTGGGGGACACCGCACAGATACGCAGTATTTT.

The gene calls are TRBV28 and TRBJ1-2, with D perhaps matching TRBD1 (5 bases). CDR1 and CDR2 from the germline V gene are MDHEN and SYDVKM. CDR3 size: 15 residues. Trimming removed 3 bases from V and 0 bases from J, with 11 bases in between. CDR3 protein: CASSFGGGANYGYTF. CDR3 nucleotides: TGTGCCAGCAGTTTTGGTGGGGGGGCTAACTATGGCTACACCTTC.

The DNA for the CDR3 is TGTGCCAGCAGCTTAGACAGGGGGCGAGAAAAACTGTTTTTT. Amino acids: CASSLDRGREKLFF. The chain couples TRBV7-2 to TRBJ1-4, with 9 bases lining up with TRBD1. From germline, CDR1 is SGHTA and CDR2 FQGNSA. After removal of 1 base from V and 8 bases from J, the junction contained 2 bases not matched to a gene. This CDR3 comprises 14 residues.

V is TRBV7-9 and J is TRBJ2-5, with D unresolved. V lost 5 bases, J lost 12 bases, and 13 bases lay in between. Germline CDR1 SEHNR, CDR2 FQNEAQ (reference sequence). The CDR3 is made up of 11 amino acids. The CDR3 DNA is TGTGCCAGCAGCACACGACAAAGAGAGTACTTC. Protein product: CASSTRQREYF.

The V and J genes are TRBV27 and TRBJ1-1; no clear D. The CDR3 sequence is 13 residues long. The germline CDR1 and CDR2 sequences are MNHEY and SMNVEV (reference sequence). The V and J ends lost 0 bases and 8 bases respectively, with 10 bases between them. Here the CDR3 reads CASSLSSGQEAFF. The CDR3 nucleotides read TGTGCCAGCAGTTTATCTTCTGGGCAAGAAGCTTTCTTT.

The chain uses TRBV14 and TRBJ1-6; D not certain. Germline V lookup: CDR1 SGHDN, CDR2 FVKESK. V was trimmed by 4 bases and J by 0 bases, leaving 13 bases between them. This CDR3 spans 17 amino acids. CDR3 DNA sequence: TGTGCCAGCAGCCCTGCCGGGAGGAGCTCCTATAATTCACCCCTCCACTTT. Protein: CASSPAGRSSYNSPLHF.